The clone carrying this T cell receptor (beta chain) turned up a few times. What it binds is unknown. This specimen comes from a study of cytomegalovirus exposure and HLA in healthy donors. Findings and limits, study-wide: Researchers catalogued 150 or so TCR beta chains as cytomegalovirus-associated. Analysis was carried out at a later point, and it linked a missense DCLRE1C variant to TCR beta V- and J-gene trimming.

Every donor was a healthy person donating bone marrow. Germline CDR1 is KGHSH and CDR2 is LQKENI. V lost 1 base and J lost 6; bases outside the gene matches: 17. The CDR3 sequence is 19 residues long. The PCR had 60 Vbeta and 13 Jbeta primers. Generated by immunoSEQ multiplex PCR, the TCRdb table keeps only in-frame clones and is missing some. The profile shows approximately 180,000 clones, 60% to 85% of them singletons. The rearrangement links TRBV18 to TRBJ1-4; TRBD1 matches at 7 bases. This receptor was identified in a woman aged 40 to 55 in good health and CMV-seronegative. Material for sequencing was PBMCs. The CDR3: CASSPLGQAIRDNDEKLFF. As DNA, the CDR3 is TGTGCCAGCTCACCACTAGGACAGGCCATCAGGGACAATGATGAAAAACTGTTTTTT. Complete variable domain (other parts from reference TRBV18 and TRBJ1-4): NAGVMQNPRHLVRRRGQEARLRCSPMKGHSHVYWYRQLPEEGLKFMVYLQKENIIDESGMPKERFSAEFPKEGPSILRIQQVVRGDSAAYFCASSPLGQAIRDNDEKLFFGSGTQLSVL.